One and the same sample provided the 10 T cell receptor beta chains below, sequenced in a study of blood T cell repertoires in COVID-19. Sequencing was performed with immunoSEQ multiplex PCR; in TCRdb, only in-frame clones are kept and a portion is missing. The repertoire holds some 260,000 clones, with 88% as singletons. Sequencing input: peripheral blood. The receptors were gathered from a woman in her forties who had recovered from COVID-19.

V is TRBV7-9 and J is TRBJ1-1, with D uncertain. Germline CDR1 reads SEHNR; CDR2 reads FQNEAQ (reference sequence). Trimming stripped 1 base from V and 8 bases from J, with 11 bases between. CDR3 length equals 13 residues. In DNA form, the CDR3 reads TGTGCCAGCAGCTTAGGACCGGGCGGGGAAGCTTTCTTT. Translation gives CASSLGPGGEAFF.

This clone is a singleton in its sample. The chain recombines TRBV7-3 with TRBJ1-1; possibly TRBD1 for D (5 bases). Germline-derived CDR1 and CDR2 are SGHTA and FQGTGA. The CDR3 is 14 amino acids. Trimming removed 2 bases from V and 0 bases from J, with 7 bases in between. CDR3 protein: CASSLQGMNTEAFF. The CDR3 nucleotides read TGTGCCAGCAGCTTACAGGGCATGAACACTGAAGCTTTCTTT.

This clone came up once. The CDR3 DNA sequence: TGTGCCAGCAGCTACAGGGAGGTGCGCAATCAGCCCCAGCATTTT. Residues: CASSYREVRNQPQHF. The V and J genes are TRBV6-6 and TRBJ1-5; D is possibly TRBD1 (6 bases). CDR3 length: 15 residues. CDR1 MNHNY and CDR2 SVGAGI come from the germline V gene (reference sequence). Trimming left V 6 bases short and J 2 bases short, with 14 bases between.

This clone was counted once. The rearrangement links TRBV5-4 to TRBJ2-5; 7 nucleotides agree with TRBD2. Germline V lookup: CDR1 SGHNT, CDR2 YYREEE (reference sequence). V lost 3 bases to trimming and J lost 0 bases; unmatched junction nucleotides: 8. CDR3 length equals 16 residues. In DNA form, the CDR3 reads TGTGCCAGCAGCTCCCGGGGAAGCGGGAACCAAGAGACCCAGTACTTC. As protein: CASSSRGSGNQETQYF. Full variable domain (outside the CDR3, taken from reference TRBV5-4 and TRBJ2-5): ETGVTQSPTHLIKTRGQQVTLRCSSQSGHNTVSWYQQALGQGPQFIFQYYREEENGRGNFPPRFSGLQFPNYSSELNVNALELDDSALYLCASSSRGSGNQETQYFGPGTRLLVL.

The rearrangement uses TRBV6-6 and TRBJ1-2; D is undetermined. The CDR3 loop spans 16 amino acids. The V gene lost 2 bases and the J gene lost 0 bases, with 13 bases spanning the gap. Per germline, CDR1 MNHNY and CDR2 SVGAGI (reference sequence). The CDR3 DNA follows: TGTGCCAGCAGTTACGTCCAGGCCTCTACTAACTATGGCTACACCTTC. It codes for CASSYVQASTNYGYTF.

The CDR3 DNA reads TGTGGGGGAGGGTACCAAGAGACCCAGTACTTC. This codes for CGGGYQETQYF. V is TRBV15 and J is TRBJ2-5, with 7 bases matching TRBD2. This CDR3 has 11 residues. Per the germline V gene, CDR1 is LNHNV and CDR2 is YYDKDF (reference sequence).

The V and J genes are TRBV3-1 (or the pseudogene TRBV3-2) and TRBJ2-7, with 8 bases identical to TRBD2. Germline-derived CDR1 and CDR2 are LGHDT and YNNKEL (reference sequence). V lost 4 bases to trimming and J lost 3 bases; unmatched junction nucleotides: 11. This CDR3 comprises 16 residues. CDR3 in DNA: TGTGCCAGCAGCCCCGGGGGGACTAGGGGCCTCTACGAGCAGTACTTC. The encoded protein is CASSPGGTRGLYEQYF.

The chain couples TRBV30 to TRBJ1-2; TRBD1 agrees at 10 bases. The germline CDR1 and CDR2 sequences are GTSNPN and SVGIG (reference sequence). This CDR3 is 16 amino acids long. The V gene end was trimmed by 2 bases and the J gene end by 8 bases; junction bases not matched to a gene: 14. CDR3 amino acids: CAWSYTGTGASGGYTF. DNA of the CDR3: TGTGCCTGGAGTTACACCGGGACAGGGGCCTCCGGGGGCTACACCTTC.

The CDR3 DNA sequence: TGTGCCAGCAGCCGCCCCGGTTTGCCTTACGAGCAGTACGTC. This sequence encodes CASSRPGLPYEQYV. V and J are TRBV11-2 and TRBJ2-7, with no clear D. This CDR3 has 14 amino acids. In germline, CDR1 is SGHAT, CDR2 FQNNGV. V shed 5 bases and J shed 4 bases, with 15 bases lying between them.

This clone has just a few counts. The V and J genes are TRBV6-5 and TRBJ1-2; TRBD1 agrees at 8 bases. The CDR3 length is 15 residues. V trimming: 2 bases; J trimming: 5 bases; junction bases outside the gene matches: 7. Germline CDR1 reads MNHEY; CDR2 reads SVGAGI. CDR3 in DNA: TGTGCCAGCAGTTACCACAGGGGGATAGGGTATGGCTACACCTTC. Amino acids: CASSYHRGIGYGYTF.